The 17 T cell receptor beta chains below come from one sample, sequenced in a study of CD8 T cells in Susac syndrome. RNA amounts of roughly 0.45 to 1 ug underwent reverse transcription with random hexamers. TCRdb fed the immunoSEQ multiplex PCR reads into MiXCR, producing one record per CDR3 protein. The sample includes 300,000 to 350,000 distinct CDR3 sequences, under 95% of them seen just once. The specimen sequenced was CD4+ T cells from PBMCs. These receptors came from a human donor with multiple sclerosis.

The chain uses TRBV3-1 and TRBJ2-1, with TRBD2 identical over 9 bases. Trimming removed 1 base from V and 7 bases from J; junction bases left unmatched: 11. The CDR3 is 17 residues long. Germline assignment: CDR1 LGHDT and CDR2 YNNKEL (reference sequence). The CDR3 loop reads CASSQGWAASGKNEQFF. The CDR3 DNA reads as TGTGCCAGCAGCCAAGGATGGGCGGCTAGCGGGAAAAATGAGCAGTTCTTC.

The rearrangement uses TRBV6-5 and TRBJ1-5, with 7 nucleotides matching TRBD1. The junction had 9 bases not matched to a gene; V was cut back by 6 bases and J by 7 bases. CDR1 and CDR2 (germline): MNHEY, SVGAGI. The CDR3 length is 14 residues. DNA for the CDR3: TGTGCCAGCAGGATCGACAGGGAGGGGCAGCCCCAGCATTTT. This gives the protein CASRIDREGQPQHF.

The V and J genes are TRBV5-1 and TRBJ2-1; 9 positions agree with TRBD2. Germline V gives CDR1 SGHRS, CDR2 YFSETQ. Trimming removed 0 bases from V and 5 bases from J; junction bases left unmatched: 6. The CDR3 consists of 16 residues. The DNA for the CDR3 is TGCGCCAGCAGCTTGGCTCTGGCTAGCGGGAACAATGAGCAGTTCTTC. Amino acid sequence: CASSLALASGNNEQFF. Filled out from reference TRBV5-1 and TRBJ2-1, the complete variable domain reads KAGVTQTPRYLIKTRGQQVTLSCSPISGHRSVSWYQQTPGQGLQFLFEYFSETQRNKGNFPGRFSGRQFSNSRSEMNVSTLELGDSALYLCASSLALASGNNEQFFGPGTRLTVL.

In its sample, this clonotype was seen a few times. The chain has TRBV23-1 and TRBJ2-7, with a possible D match to TRBD2 (5 bases). TRBV23-1 belongs to the ORF category, with a function that is uncertain. The CDR3 runs 15 residues. V lost 8 bases and J lost 0, with 17 bases in between. The chain's CDR3 is CASPRGWQNSYEQYF. CDR3 DNA sequence: TGCGCCAGCCCCCGCGGGTGGCAAAACTCCTACGAGCAGTACTTC.

The chain recombines TRBV28 with TRBJ1-5; TRBD1 aligns across 7 bases. Unmatched junction bases numbered 13, after V lost 4 bases and J lost 10 bases. Germline V CDR1 and CDR2: MDHEN, SYDVKM. The CDR3 contains 15 residues. CDR3: CASSSGQALGFPQHF. DNA for the CDR3: TGTGCCAGCAGTTCCGGACAGGCCCTAGGTTTTCCCCAGCATTTT. The full variable domain, with the rest looked up from reference TRBV28 and TRBJ1-5, is DVKVTQSSRYLVKRTGEKVFLECVQDMDHENMFWYRQDPGLGLRLIYFSYDVKMKEKGDIPEGYSVSREKKERFSLILESASTNQTSMYLCASSSGQALGFPQHFGDGTRLSIL.

With regard to this clonotype: A junction end diverges from the germline sequence, so it may reflect a read error. The gene calls are TRBV7-7 and TRBJ2-1; TRBD1 or TRBD2 may be the D gene (6 bases each). Germline V gene lookup returns CDR1 SSHAT and CDR2 FNYEAQ (reference sequence). The CDR3 length is 14 residues. CDR3 residues: CASSLGGPYNEQFF. The CDR3 DNA sequence: TGTGCTAGCAGCTTAGGGGGGCCTTACAATGAGCAGTTCTTC.

This clonotype is a singleton in its sample. CDR3 DNA sequence: TGTGCCAGCAGGACCGGGACAGGAGTCGCCAGTGAAAAACTGTTTTTT. Protein: CASRTGTGVASEKLFF. This chain uses TRBV7-2 with TRBJ1-4; 8 nucleotides agree with TRBD1. V lost 6 bases and J lost 7; bases outside the gene matches: 13. The CDR3 extends over 16 amino acids. Germline V gives CDR1 SGHTA, CDR2 FQGNSA. Full variable domain (outside the CDR3, taken from reference TRBV7-2 and TRBJ1-4): GAGVSQSPSNKVTEKGKDVELRCDPISGHTALYWYRQSLGQGLEFLIYFQGNSAPDKSGLPSDRFSAERTGGSVSTLTIQRTQQEDSAVYLCASRTGTGVASEKLFFGSGTQLSVL.

V usage is TRBV20-1 and J usage is TRBJ2-1, with D possibly TRBD1 on 6 matching bases. Trimming took 1 base from V and 5 from J, leaving 9 bases between them. Germline CDR1 reads DFQATT; CDR2 reads SNEGSKA (reference sequence). This CDR3 has 13 residues. In DNA, the CDR3 is TGCAGTGCTAGAGGGGGGCTCGACAATGAGCAGTTCTTC. The encoded protein is CSARGGLDNEQFF.

V and J are TRBV30 and TRBJ1-4; a possible D gene is TRBD1 (5 bases). V was shortened by 4 bases and J by 0 bases, with 12 bases between the two germline ends. From germline, CDR1 is GTSNPN and CDR2 SVGIG (reference sequence). This CDR3 is built from 15 residues. The chain's CDR3 is CAWNSGSATNEKLFF. In nucleotides, the CDR3 is TGTGCCTGGAACTCAGGGTCTGCAACTAATGAAAAACTGTTTTTT.

V usage is TRBV7-6 and J usage is TRBJ2-2; weak D call: TRBD2 (6 bases). The CDR3 is 14 residues long. CDR1 and CDR2 (germline): SGHVS, FNYEAQ. V gave up 6 bases and J gave up 5 bases, with 13 bases separating them. The CDR3 here is CASSRLGQTGELFF. CDR3 in DNA: TGTGCCAGCAGTCGACTAGGGCAAACCGGGGAGCTGTTTTTT.

This chain uses TRBV5-1 with TRBJ2-7; 11 bases match TRBD1. The J segment lost 6 bases and the V segment lost 3 bases, leaving 5 bases of the junction unmatched. This CDR3 contains 14 residues. Germline V gene sequence: CDR1 SGHRS, CDR2 YFSETQ. CDR3 protein: CASSSGTGGLEQYF. CDR3 coding DNA: TGCGCCAGCAGCTCCGGGACAGGGGGGCTCGAGCAGTACTTC. The whole variable domain, filled in from reference TRBV5-1 and TRBJ2-7, reads KAGVTQTPRYLIKTRGQQVTLSCSPISGHRSVSWYQQTPGQGLQFLFEYFSETQRNKGNFPGRFSGRQFSNSRSEMNVSTLELGDSALYLCASSSGTGGLEQYFGPGTRLTVT.

J is TRBJ1-5 and V is TRBV19; 10 bases are a match to TRBD1. Germline V gene data show CDR1 as LNHDA and CDR2 as SQIVND (reference sequence). Trimming removed 5 bases from V and 6 bases from J; junction bases left unmatched: 7. The CDR3 contains 15 residues. The CDR3 spells CASSPRDRGFQPQHF. CDR3 DNA: TGTGCCAGTAGTCCAAGGGACAGGGGATTTCAGCCCCAGCATTTT.

The rearrangement uses TRBV20-1 and TRBJ1-5; D remains unclear. The CDR3 is 13 amino acids. CDR1 and CDR2 (germline): DFQATT, SNEGSKA (reference sequence). V was trimmed by 1 base and J by 3 bases, leaving 7 bases between them. The CDR3 region is CSARAPLNQPQHF. The CDR3 DNA reads TGCAGTGCTAGAGCCCCACTCAATCAGCCCCAGCATTTT.

The gene calls are TRBV10-1 and TRBJ2-7; TRBD2 is a possible D gene (6 bases). This CDR3 is built from 16 residues. In germline, CDR1 is WNHNN, CDR2 SYGVQD (reference sequence). V gave up 5 bases and J gave up 1 base, with 18 bases separating them. CDR3: CASSPSRGAQSYEQYF. In DNA, the CDR3 is TGCGCCAGCAGTCCCTCACGCGGGGCCCAATCCTACGAGCAGTACTTC.

The chain recombines TRBV7-2 with TRBJ2-1, with TRBD2 as a possible D gene (6 bases). CDR3 length equals 16 residues. Between the trimmed V and J ends, which lost 0 bases and 4 bases, there was a span of 13 bases. Per the germline V gene, CDR1 is SGHTA and CDR2 is FQGNSA. This CDR3 reads CASSLAQRVKYNEQFF. The CDR3, as DNA: TGTGCCAGCAGCTTAGCGCAGCGGGTAAAGTACAATGAGCAGTTCTTC.

The gene calls are TRBV7-2 and TRBJ2-3; possible D gene TRBD1, 5 bases. Per germline, CDR1 SGHTA and CDR2 FQGNSA. Trimming took 5 bases from V and 2 from J, leaving 11 bases between them. This CDR3 contains 14 residues. The CDR3 here is CASSIGAYTDTQYF. The CDR3 DNA follows: TGTGCCAGCAGCATAGGGGCTTACACAGATACGCAGTATTTT.

This chain links TRBV20-1 with TRBJ1-1; no definite D call. The length of the CDR3 is 14 residues. Per the germline V gene, CDR1 is DFQATT and CDR2 is SNEGSKA (reference sequence). CDR3 residues: CSAILGSLNTEAFF. The CDR3 coding sequence is TGCAGCGCCATACTCGGGTCTCTGAACACTGAAGCTTTCTTT.